This T cell receptor (beta chain) was sequenced in a study of CD8 T cells in ankylosing spondylitis. Notes on this clonotype: Its antigen is not identified.

In making TCR beta libraries, quantitative 5'-RACE with molecular barcodes was used. TCRdb re-derived calls from the 5' RACE reads in MiXCR, one entry per CDR3 protein. The sample carries approximately 540,000 distinct CDR3 sequences, 10% to 15% recorded once. Overall study results and limits: Seemingly distinctive of ankylosing spondylitis blood was a TCR beta motif formed by eight highly homologous variants.

Material: blood, either unsorted or a sorted T cell fraction (not recorded which). The clonotype originates from a male donor with ankylosing spondylitis.

CDR3 region: CASSQKDREDQPQHF. CDR3 DNA sequence: TGCGCCAGCAGTCAAAAAGACAGGGAGGATCAGCCCCAGCATTTT. The chain is built from TRBV23-1 and TRBJ1-5, with TRBD1 matching 7 bases. TRBV23-1 is treated as an ORF (open reading frame) with a function not yet certain. The trim removed 2 bases at V and 5 bases at J, leaving 6 bases unmatched. The CDR3 has 15 amino acids.